These T cell receptor beta chains were read from a single sample in a study of regulatory T cells in long-lasting Graves disease. One entry per CDR3 protein results from TCRdb running MiXCR on the multiplex PCR reads. The data hold 450,000 to 650,000 distinct CDR3 sequences, with 15% to 20% observed a single time. This sample was also put to use in a study of T cells in Graves' hyperthyroidism and ophthalmopathy.

This specimen consisted of peripheral blood mononuclear cells (PBMCs), obtained at new diagnosis, from a patient treated with antithyroid drugs. The receptors here all came from a woman between 40 and 65 years old with Graves disease. Each CDR3 is given with its conserved first and last residue. Fields, in order: CDR3 DNA, CDR3 protein, J gene, CDR3 length, clone size, V gene, D gene. D genes are given only for firm matches. Some rows mark clone size as missing; the rest say once, few, many or name a class of expanded clone.

CDR3nt: TGTGCCAGCAGCTTATTCCCTAGCGGGGGTCGTTCCTACAATGAGCAGTTCTTC
CDR3aa: CASSLFPSGGRSYNEQFF
j_gene: TRBJ2-1
len: 18
abundance: .
v_gene: TRBV27
d_gene: TRBD2

CDR3nt: TGTGCCAGCAGCCAAAGGGGGTACCAGAACACTGAAGCTTTCTTT
CDR3aa: CASSQRGYQNTEAFF
j_gene: TRBJ1-1
len: 15
abundance: few
v_gene: TRBV16
d_gene: .

CDR3nt: TGTGCCACTCTGGACGCGGATGGGAGCAATCAGCCCCAGCATTTT
CDR3aa: CATLDADGSNQPQHF
j_gene: TRBJ1-5
len: 15
abundance: few
v_gene: TRBV19
d_gene: .

CDR3nt: TGTGCCACCAGTGATCCCACGGTGTCCTACAATGAGCAGTTCTTC
CDR3aa: CATSDPTVSYNEQFF
j_gene: TRBJ2-1
len: 15
abundance: .
v_gene: TRBV24-1
d_gene: .

CDR3nt: TGCGCCAGCAGCTCGGGACAGGGGGGAGGAACTGAAGCTTTCTTT
CDR3aa: CASSSGQGGGTEAFF
j_gene: TRBJ1-1
len: 15
abundance: .
v_gene: TRBV5-1
d_gene: TRBD1

CDR3nt: TGTGCCAGCAGTGTTGGCCCGCTTAGCCCTACTAATAATTCACCCCTCCACTTT
CDR3aa: CASSVGPLSPTNNSPLHF
j_gene: TRBJ1-6
len: 18
abundance: many
v_gene: TRBV2
d_gene: .

CDR3nt: TGTGCCTGGAGTGTGGCAGATACCTCCTACGAGCAGTACTTC
CDR3aa: CAWSVADTSYEQYF
j_gene: TRBJ2-7
len: 14
abundance: .
v_gene: TRBV30
d_gene: .

CDR3nt: TGTGCCAGCTCACCACAGCGCAATCAGCCCCAGCATTTT
CDR3aa: CASSPQRNQPQHF
j_gene: TRBJ1-5
len: 13
abundance: .
v_gene: TRBV18
d_gene: .

CDR3nt: TGTGCCAGCAGTCTAGCGGGGGGGATACAAGAGACCCAGTACTTC
CDR3aa: CASSLAGGIQETQYF
j_gene: TRBJ2-5
len: 15
abundance: .
v_gene: TRBV6-1
d_gene: TRBD2

CDR3nt: TGTGCCAGCAGTCTACAGGGGGCCTCAGATACGCAGTATTTT
CDR3aa: CASSLQGASDTQYF
j_gene: TRBJ2-3
len: 14
abundance: many
v_gene: TRBV7-6
d_gene: TRBD1

CDR3nt: TGTGCCAGCAGGGGCCCCACCGGAACAGGAAGCAATTTCGTTAACTATGGCTACACCTTC
CDR3aa: CASRGPTGTGSNFVNYGYTF
j_gene: TRBJ1-2
len: 20
abundance: .
v_gene: TRBV2
d_gene: .

CDR3nt: TGTGCCAGCAGCCCAGACCCCCGTGAGACCCAGTACTTC
CDR3aa: CASSPDPRETQYF
j_gene: TRBJ2-5
len: 13
abundance: many
v_gene: TRBV11-2
d_gene: .

CDR3nt: TGTGCCAGCAGTTTAGCGGGGGGCCTTAGACAAGAGACCCAGTACTTC
CDR3aa: CASSLAGGLRQETQYF
j_gene: TRBJ2-5
len: 16
abundance: .
v_gene: TRBV12-3/TRBV12-4
d_gene: .

CDR3nt: TGCGCCAGCAGTACAGAGTACACAGATACGCAGTATTTT
CDR3aa: CASSTEYTDTQYF
j_gene: TRBJ2-3
len: 13
abundance: few
v_gene: TRBV5-1
d_gene: .

CDR3nt: TGTGCCAGCAGCCTCACGAGGGATGAGCAGTTCTTC
CDR3aa: CASSLTRDEQFF
j_gene: TRBJ2-1
len: 12
abundance: few
v_gene: TRBV12-3/TRBV12-4
d_gene: .

CDR3nt: TGCAGTGCCAGAAGCCCGACTTCAGGGACCTTTGGACCCCAGCATTTT
CDR3aa: CSARSPTSGTFGPQHF
j_gene: TRBJ1-5
len: 16
abundance: many
v_gene: TRBV20-1
d_gene: .

CDR3nt: TGCGCCAGCAGCCTCGGACCCGAGGGGAATGGCTACACCTTC
CDR3aa: CASSLGPEGNGYTF
j_gene: TRBJ1-2
len: 14
abundance: many
v_gene: TRBV5-1
d_gene: .

CDR3nt: TGTGCCAGCAGCTTTGGGACAGGGGCCTCGACAGATACGCAGTATTTT
CDR3aa: CASSFGTGASTDTQYF
j_gene: TRBJ2-3
len: 16
abundance: many
v_gene: TRBV12-3/TRBV12-4
d_gene: TRBD1

CDR3nt: TGTGCCAGCAGGGGACAAGGTGGCTACACCTTC
CDR3aa: CASRGQGGYTF
j_gene: TRBJ1-2
len: 11
abundance: few
v_gene: TRBV12-3/TRBV12-4
d_gene: .

CDR3nt: TGCAGTGCTAGAGAAGGCGTAGGGGGGCGGTATGGCTACACCTTC
CDR3aa: CSAREGVGGRYGYTF
j_gene: TRBJ1-2
len: 15
abundance: many
v_gene: TRBV20-1
d_gene: .

CDR3nt: TGTGCCAGCAGTTCCCCAGGGACAGGGGGTGAAGGCAATCAGCCCCAGCATTTT
CDR3aa: CASSSPGTGGEGNQPQHF
j_gene: TRBJ1-5
len: 18
abundance: many
v_gene: TRBV28
d_gene: TRBD1

CDR3nt: TGTGCCAGCAGCTTAGAGGCCACCGGGGAGCTGTTTTTT
CDR3aa: CASSLEATGELFF
j_gene: TRBJ2-2
len: 13
abundance: many
v_gene: TRBV7-9
d_gene: .

CDR3nt: TGCGCCAGCAGCCCCGGACTAGCGGGGAACACAGATACGCAGTATTTT
CDR3aa: CASSPGLAGNTDTQYF
j_gene: TRBJ2-3
len: 16
abundance: few
v_gene: TRBV4-1
d_gene: TRBD2

CDR3nt: TGTGCCAGTAGTACAGCTGGGACACTTAGCGATCAGCCCCAGCATTTT
CDR3aa: CASSTAGTLSDQPQHF
j_gene: TRBJ1-5
len: 16
abundance: .
v_gene: TRBV19
d_gene: .

CDR3nt: TGCGCCAGCAGCTTGAAGGGAGGGACAGAAAACATTCAGTACTTC
CDR3aa: CASSLKGGTENIQYF
j_gene: TRBJ2-4
len: 15
abundance: many
v_gene: TRBV5-1
d_gene: .

CDR3nt: TGTGCCATCATGTGGGGGTCGAACACTGAAGCTTTCTTT
CDR3aa: CAIMWGSNTEAFF
j_gene: TRBJ1-1
len: 13
abundance: many
v_gene: TRBV10-3
d_gene: .

CDR3nt: TGTGCCAGCAGTTTGCCACCGGGACAGGGGTCCGAGCAGTACTTC
CDR3aa: CASSLPPGQGSEQYF
j_gene: TRBJ2-7
len: 15
abundance: .
v_gene: TRBV27
d_gene: TRBD1

CDR3nt: TGTGCCAGCAGTCCCCTCGGGACAGGGGGCGTGAGGGTGGCTTTCTTT
CDR3aa: CASSPLGTGGVRVAFF
j_gene: TRBJ1-1
len: 16
abundance: many
v_gene: TRBV28
d_gene: TRBD1

CDR3nt: TGTGCCTGGAGTGTAGGTGGGGCGGTCACTGAAGCTTTCTTT
CDR3aa: CAWSVGGAVTEAFF
j_gene: TRBJ1-1
len: 14
abundance: .
v_gene: TRBV30
d_gene: .

CDR3nt: TGTGCCAGCAGCTTAGGTGCGGGGGTTGACACAGATACGCAGTATTTT
CDR3aa: CASSLGAGVDTDTQYF
j_gene: TRBJ2-3
len: 16
abundance: few
v_gene: TRBV7-9
d_gene: TRBD2

CDR3nt: TGTGCCAGCAGCTTTACGGCTTGGGGCTCTACAGAGACCCAGTACTTC
CDR3aa: CASSFTAWGSTETQYF
j_gene: TRBJ2-5
len: 16
abundance: few
v_gene: TRBV7-9
d_gene: .

CDR3nt: TGCAGCGTTGATGCGGGGGGGCGGGACAATGAGCAGTTCTTC
CDR3aa: CSVDAGGRDNEQFF
j_gene: TRBJ2-1
len: 14
abundance: many
v_gene: TRBV29-1
d_gene: TRBD2

CDR3nt: TGCAGCGCTAACAGGGACCTGAACACTGAAGCTTTCTTT
CDR3aa: CSANRDLNTEAFF
j_gene: TRBJ1-1
len: 13
abundance: .
v_gene: TRBV29-1
d_gene: .

CDR3nt: TGTGCCAGCAGTATGAACAGACCCTACAATGAGCAGTTCTTC
CDR3aa: CASSMNRPYNEQFF
j_gene: TRBJ2-1
len: 14
abundance: many
v_gene: TRBV28
d_gene: .

CDR3nt: TGTGCCAGCAGTTGGAAGGGACTTTTCACAGATACGCAGTATTTT
CDR3aa: CASSWKGLFTDTQYF
j_gene: TRBJ2-3
len: 15
abundance: many
v_gene: TRBV28
d_gene: .

CDR3nt: TGTGCCAGCAGTGCCCCGGGGACTAGCACAGATACGCAGTATTTT
CDR3aa: CASSAPGTSTDTQYF
j_gene: TRBJ2-3
len: 15
abundance: .
v_gene: TRBV12-3/TRBV12-4
d_gene: .

CDR3nt: TGTGCCAGCAGCCACCGGGACATCGTTGGCCTAATATATTTT
CDR3aa: CASSHRDIVGLIYF
j_gene: TRBJ1-3
len: 14
abundance: few
v_gene: TRBV12-3/TRBV12-4
d_gene: .

CDR3nt: TGTGCCAGCAGCTCTGCAGGGTACACCGGGGAGCTGTTTTTT
CDR3aa: CASSSAGYTGELFF
j_gene: TRBJ2-2
len: 14
abundance: few
v_gene: TRBV12-3/TRBV12-4
d_gene: .

CDR3nt: TGTGCCTGGGGAAAGAAGGGGCTCTACGAGCAGTACTTC
CDR3aa: CAWGKKGLYEQYF
j_gene: TRBJ2-7
len: 13
abundance: many
v_gene: TRBV30
d_gene: .

CDR3nt: TGCAGCGTTGTATTCCCGGGGGGCAATGAGCAGTTCTTC
CDR3aa: CSVVFPGGNEQFF
j_gene: TRBJ2-1
len: 13
abundance: many
v_gene: TRBV29-1
d_gene: TRBD2

CDR3nt: TGTGCCAGCAGAGAAGGGACTAGCGGGGAATACGGGCAGTACTTC
CDR3aa: CASREGTSGEYGQYF
j_gene: TRBJ2-7
len: 15
abundance: few
v_gene: TRBV6-1
d_gene: TRBD2

CDR3nt: TGCAGTGCTAGCCTGGGGCCTAGGGACACTGAAGCTTTCTTT
CDR3aa: CSASLGPRDTEAFF
j_gene: TRBJ1-1
len: 14
abundance: many
v_gene: TRBV20-1
d_gene: .

CDR3nt: TGTGCCAGCATCCCTGCGGGGGGTGAAGCTTTCTTT
CDR3aa: CASIPAGGEAFF
j_gene: TRBJ1-1
len: 12
abundance: many
v_gene: TRBV7-9
d_gene: .

CDR3nt: TGTGCCAGCAGCCCCGCCCCTGGGGGCACTGAAGCTTTCTTT
CDR3aa: CASSPAPGGTEAFF
j_gene: TRBJ1-1
len: 14
abundance: many
v_gene: TRBV3-1
d_gene: .

CDR3nt: TGCGCCAGCAGCCTTTCCCCAGGCCCCCGCCCGACCTACGAGCAGTACTTC
CDR3aa: CASSLSPGPRPTYEQYF
j_gene: TRBJ2-7
len: 17
abundance: many
v_gene: TRBV5-1
d_gene: .

CDR3nt: TGCGCCAGCAGTGAAGTTCGGAACACAGATACGCAGTATTTT
CDR3aa: CASSEVRNTDTQYF
j_gene: TRBJ2-3
len: 14
abundance: many
v_gene: TRBV10-1
d_gene: .

CDR3nt: TGCAGTGCTAATAGGGCTAGCGGGGACACAGATACGCAGTATTTT
CDR3aa: CSANRASGDTDTQYF
j_gene: TRBJ2-3
len: 15
abundance: .
v_gene: TRBV20-1
d_gene: TRBD2